The T cell receptor (beta chain) under discussion was sequenced for a study of blood T cells in healthy people across ages. Study-level background: Template switching picked up about one barcoded beta molecule for each two T cells.

In regard to this clonotype: Antigen specificity is unknown. The junction and the germline gene differ at one end; a read error may be behind it.

Per germline, CDR1 SEHNR and CDR2 FQNEAQ (reference sequence). The CDR3 has 14 amino acids. Donors were systemically healthy Caucasian individuals from Russia aged about 6 to 100 years. Then a second PCR, running roughly 7 to 11 cycles, was carried out with a sample-barcoded 5' primer and a J-beta primer mix. TCRdb processed the 5' RACE reads anew with MiXCR; each CDR3 protein has one entry. The sample holds around 1,500,000 distinct CDR3 sequences, roughly 30% seen once. Whole-study findings and limits: The fall in TCR beta diversity per million T cells was roughly linear with age.

The chain joins TRBV7-9 to TRBJ1-4; D remains unclear. The receptor comes from a woman aged 30 to 39 in good health. Sequenced input: blood. CDR3 loop: CASSLAGYNEKRFF. Here the CDR3 DNA reads TGTGCCAGCAGCTTAGCAGGCTATAATGAAAAACGGTTTTTT.